The rows below give T cell receptor beta chains drawn from one sample of a study of shared clonotypes between healthy human individuals. TCRdb's copy holds only in-frame clones and misses some; the assay was immunoSEQ multiplex PCR. The table lists around 2,100,000 clones, less than 95% of them singletons. Material: naive CD8+ T cells sorted from blood. The origin of the receptors is a man younger than 35 in good health. CDR3s include the opening cysteine and the closing phenylalanine or tryptophan. The D gene is left open where the match is weak. Clone sizes are given selectively: once, few, many, or a class where the clone is expanded.

d_gene	v_gene	j_gene	abundance	CDR3nt	CDR3aa
TRBD1	TRBV11-2	TRBJ1-3	-	TGTGCCAGCAGCTTATGGACAGGGGCTGGAAACACCATATATTTT	CASSLWTGAGNTIYF
-	TRBV30	TRBJ2-5	-	TGTGCCTGGAGTGGTAGACAACACCAAGAGACCCAGTACTTC	CAWSGRQHQETQYF
TRBD1	TRBV15	TRBJ1-1	-	TGTGCCACCAGCCAGGACAGGGGGCTGGGGACTGAAGCTTTCTTT	CATSQDRGLGTEAFF
-	TRBV27	TRBJ1-2	-	TGTGCCAGCAGTTTCGGGGGGCCTAACTATGGCTACACCTTC	CASSFGGPNYGYTF
TRBD2	TRBV2	TRBJ2-7	-	TGTGCCAGCAGTAGACTAGCGGGAAGTTCCTCCTACGAGCAGTACTTC	CASSRLAGSSSYEQYF
-	TRBV6-6	TRBJ2-1	once	TGTGCCAGCAGTTACCACCCGGGCAATGAGCAGTTCTTC	CASSYHPGNEQFF
-	TRBV5-6	TRBJ1-1	-	TGTGCCAGCAGCTTGGGGGGTACGGACACTGAAGCTTTCTTT	CASSLGGTDTEAFF
-	TRBV7-8	TRBJ2-1	-	TGTGCCAGCAGCTTAGTGGGGGCTTACAATGAGCAGTTCTTC	CASSLVGAYNEQFF
-	TRBV7-9	TRBJ1-3	-	TGTGCCAGCAGCCCGGAGTTCAGTGAAAACACCATATATTTT	CASSPEFSENTIYF
-	TRBV5-4	TRBJ2-2	-	TGTGCCAGCAGCCGTTCATCCGGGGAGCTGTTTTTT	CASSRSSGELFF
-	TRBV9	TRBJ1-2	-	TGTGCCAGCAGCCCCCAAGGGGTCTATGGCTACACCTTC	CASSPQGVYGYTF
-	TRBV28	TRBJ2-4	-	TGTGCCAGCAGTTTTCGGGGAAAGGACATTCAGTACTTC	CASSFRGKDIQYF
-	TRBV5-1	TRBJ2-7	-	TGCGCCAGCAGCTTGGTGGCACCCACCTACGAGCAGTACTTC	CASSLVAPTYEQYF
-	TRBV11-2	TRBJ2-7	-	TGTGCCAGCAGAGCAGGGTTGTACTACGAGCAGTACTTC	CASRAGLYYEQYF
-	TRBV6-1	TRBJ1-2	-	TGTGCCAGCAATGAATGGGGGGCGTATAACTATGGCTACACCTTC	CASNEWGAYNYGYTF
-	TRBV7-9	TRBJ2-3	-	TGTGCCAGCACCCCTTTTAAGACAGATACGCAGTATTTT	CASTPFKTDTQYF
-	TRBV7-9	TRBJ2-1	-	TGTGCCAGCAGCTTATACGTCACTAGAGACAATGAGCAGTTCTTC	CASSLYVTRDNEQFF
-	TRBV11-2	TRBJ2-3	-	TGTGCCAGCAGCTTAGAGGCAGGTCCAGATACGCAGTATTTT	CASSLEAGPDTQYF
TRBD1	TRBV5-1	TRBJ2-1	-	TGCGCCAGCAGCTTGGCAGGTACAGGGGGCCCTGAGCAGTTCTTC	CASSLAGTGGPEQFF
TRBD1	TRBV9	TRBJ1-1	-	TGTGCCAGCAGCGCCGTTACAGGGGGCGGTCGGAACACTGAAGCTTTCTTT	CASSAVTGGGRNTEAFF
TRBD2	TRBV28	TRBJ2-2	-	TGTGCCAGCTTAGCGGGGGAATTCACCGGGGAGCTGTTTTTT	CASLAGEFTGELFF
-	TRBV9	TRBJ1-1	-	TGTGCCAGCAGCGCCAGTGACAGTGGGCTGGACACTGAAGCTTTCTTT	CASSASDSGLDTEAFF
-	TRBV27	TRBJ1-1	once	TGTGCCAGCAGTTTAGAGGCGAACACTGAAGCTTTCTTT	CASSLEANTEAFF
-	TRBV9	TRBJ2-7	-	TGTGCCAGCAGCGTAGGCACAGGCGCCTCCTACGAGCAGTACTTC	CASSVGTGASYEQYF
-	TRBV18	TRBJ1-1	-	TGTGCCAGCTCACCCGGGGGTAACACTGAAGCTTTCTTT	CASSPGGNTEAFF
TRBD2	TRBV7-9	TRBJ2-2	-	TGTGCCAGCAGCCACCTAGCGGGGGCCATGAACACCGGGGAGCTGTTTTTT	CASSHLAGAMNTGELFF
-	TRBV7-8	TRBJ2-7	-	TGTGCCAGCAGCTTTTCGGAGTCCTACGAGCAGTACTTC	CASSFSESYEQYF
-	TRBV4-2	TRBJ2-5	-	TGTGCCAGCAGCCAAGTTCCTGGGCAAGAGACCCAGTACTTC	CASSQVPGQETQYF
-	TRBV5-6	TRBJ2-7	-	TGTGCCAGCAGCTTGGGACGGACCTACGAGCAGTACTTC	CASSLGRTYEQYF
-	TRBV2	TRBJ2-3	-	TGTGCCAGTGAGGCAGGGACGACAGATACGCAGTATTTT	CASEAGTTDTQYF
-	TRBV27	TRBJ1-3	-	TGTGCCAGCAGTTTATCGAACCCCTCTGGAAACACCATATATTTT	CASSLSNPSGNTIYF
-	TRBV5-8	TRBJ2-5	-	TGTGCCAGCAGCTTGGGGAGTATGTGGACCCAGTACTTC	CASSLGSMWTQYF
-	TRBV14	TRBJ2-7	-	TGTGCCAGCAGCCCCAAGGGCTTGGCCCAGCAGTACTTC	CASSPKGLAQQYF
TRBD2	TRBV2	TRBJ2-7	-	TGTGCCAGCTTAAATAGCGGGGGGTTCTACGAGCAGTACTTC	CASLNSGGFYEQYF
-	TRBV4-2	TRBJ2-2	-	TGTGCCAGCAGCCAAGGTCCCCTCGGGGGTAACACCGGGGAGCTGTTTTTT	CASSQGPLGGNTGELFF
TRBD1	TRBV7-3	TRBJ2-7	-	TGTGCCAGCAGCTCAGGACAGGGGGCCTACGAGCAGTACTTC	CASSSGQGAYEQYF
TRBD2	TRBV11-2	TRBJ2-7	-	TGTGCCAGCAGCCCCCTCAGACTAGCGGGGGACGAGCAGTACTTC	CASSPLRLAGDEQYF
TRBD2	TRBV10-3	TRBJ2-1	-	TGTGCCATCAGTGACCAGGGACTAGCGGGAGTTCAGTTCTTC	CAISDQGLAGVQFF
-	TRBV7-9	TRBJ2-5	-	TGTGCCAGCAGCCCGGGCTGGGGTGAGGAAGAGACCCAGTACTTC	CASSPGWGEEETQYF
TRBD2	TRBV4-1	TRBJ2-7	-	TGCGCCAGCAGCCAAGCATCGGCTAGCGGAACCTACGAGCAGTACTTC	CASSQASASGTYEQYF
TRBD1	TRBV5-5	TRBJ1-1	-	TGTGCCAGCAGCTGGACAGGGCTGGGCACTGAAGCTTTCTTT	CASSWTGLGTEAFF
-	TRBV9	TRBJ2-2	-	TGTGCCAGCAGCGTCTCGGACACCCGATCGAACACCGGGGAGCTGTTTTTT	CASSVSDTRSNTGELFF
-	TRBV7-9	TRBJ2-7	-	TGTGCCAGCAGCTCCCAGTACGAGCAGTACTTC	CASSSQYEQYF
-	TRBV6-5	TRBJ2-7	-	TGTGCCAGCAGTTACTCGGTATTCTACGAGCAGTACTTC	CASSYSVFYEQYF
-	TRBV4-1	TRBJ2-7	-	TGCGCCAGCAGCCAAGTGGGGGAGTCGACCTACGAGCAGTACTTC	CASSQVGESTYEQYF
TRBD1	TRBV4-2	TRBJ2-3	-	TGTGCCAGCAGCCAAGATGCGACAGGGTTCTCTAGCACAGATACGCAGTATTTT	CASSQDATGFSSTDTQYF
-	TRBV14	TRBJ2-1	-	TGTGCCAGCAGCCAAGATAGCGGCGGGATCTATGGCGGTAATGAGCAGTTCTTC	CASSQDSGGIYGGNEQFF
TRBD2	TRBV5-1	TRBJ2-7	-	TGCGCCAGCAGCCTAGCGGGCGCCTCCTACGAGCAGTACTTC	CASSLAGASYEQYF
-	TRBV27	TRBJ2-3	-	TGTGCCAGCAGTTTGATCGCTGTCACAGATACGCAGTATTTT	CASSLIAVTDTQYF
TRBD2	TRBV5-1	TRBJ2-3	-	TGCGCCAGCAGCTTGGGACTAGCGGTAGTCACAGATACGCAGTATTTT	CASSLGLAVVTDTQYF
-	TRBV9	TRBJ2-7	-	TGTGCCAGCAGCCCTCGATGGGGAGATTACGAGCAGTACTTC	CASSPRWGDYEQYF
-	TRBV15	TRBJ2-3	-	TGTGCCACCAGCAGAGACGGCGGTAGTTGGACAGATACGCAGTATTTT	CATSRDGGSWTDTQYF
-	TRBV6-1	TRBJ1-5	-	TGTGCCAGCAGTGAAAGGTGGCGGGTGGGCAATCAGCCCCAGCATTTT	CASSERWRVGNQPQHF
TRBD2	TRBV28	TRBJ2-5	-	TGTGCCAGCACCCTAGCGGGGGGACCTCAGACCCAGTACTTC	CASTLAGGPQTQYF
-	TRBV2	TRBJ1-3	-	TGTGCCAGCAGTGAAGGGGCCGGCTCTGGAAACACCATATATTTT	CASSEGAGSGNTIYF
TRBD1	TRBV7-9	TRBJ2-2	-	TGTGCCAGCAGCCGCTCAGACAGGGACACCGGGGAGCTGTTTTTT	CASSRSDRDTGELFF
-	TRBV7-9	TRBJ1-1	-	TGTGCCAGCAGCGACCACACTGAAGCTTTCTTT	CASSDHTEAFF
-	TRBV6-5	TRBJ2-7	-	TGTGCCAGCAGTCCCGGGTGGGGCTACGAGCAGTACTTC	CASSPGWGYEQYF
TRBD1	TRBV11-2	TRBJ2-1	-	TGTGCCAGCAGTCTTCGGGGACAGGGATACCTTGAGCAGTTCTTC	CASSLRGQGYLEQFF